This T cell receptor beta chain is drawn from a study of blood T cell repertoires in COVID-19. CDR1 and CDR2 from the germline V gene are SNHLY and FYNNEI. The trim removed 4 bases at V and 4 bases at J, leaving 5 bases unmatched. This CDR3 has 15 amino acids. This clone was detected only once. Produced via immunoSEQ multiplex PCR; TCRdb's table is partial and in-frame only. The data show some 200,000 clones, around 87% seen once. Source material: PBMCs or T cells enriched from blood (not recorded which). This chain uses TRBV2 with TRBJ2-5, with 11 bases matching TRBD2. The receptor was isolated from a woman in her late teens or twenties in a cohort exposed to, infected with or recovered from COVID-19 (not recorded which). The CDR3 sequence is CASSGLAGGPETQYF. The DNA of the CDR3 is TGTGCCAGCAGTGGTCTAGCGGGGGGCCCAGAGACCCAGTACTTC.